The rows below give T cell receptor beta chains drawn from one sample of a study of chemoradiotherapy in HPV16-positive cancers. TCRdb's copy holds only in-frame clones and misses some; the assay was immunoSEQ multiplex PCR. This table holds 4,500 to 6,500 clones, about 80% found once. The biological material was taken from a patient who underwent chemoradiotherapy. The receptor set was obtained from a human donor with HPV-associated anogenital cancer. Both conserved end residues are part of each CDR3. The D gene is left open where the match is weak. Expanded clones are given a class, and other clones once, few, many or no size at all.

len	abundance	d_gene	v_gene	j_gene	CDR3aa	CDR3nt
15	few	TRBD2	TRBV4-2	TRBJ2-7	CASSQEASGSYEQYF	TGTGCCAGCAGCCAAGAAGCTAGCGGGAGCTACGAGCAGTACTTC
15	.	.	TRBV5-1	TRBJ2-2	CASNLGLAGTGELFF	TGCGCCAGCAATTTAGGACTTGCGGGGACCGGGGAGCTGTTTTTT
12	few	.	TRBV14	TRBJ2-2	CASSLVTGELFF	TGTGCCAGCAGCCTAGTCACCGGGGAGCTGTTTTTT
13	.	.	TRBV9	TRBJ1-6	CASSPVDNSPLHF	TGTGCCAGCAGCCCCGTCGATAATTCACCCCTCCACTTT
14	.	TRBD1	TRBV5-1	TRBJ2-5	CASSIRQGLETQYF	TGCGCCAGCAGCATAAGACAGGGGTTGGAGACCCAGTACTTC
17	.	.	TRBV5-1	TRBJ1-4	CASSYTYAGSLNEKLFF	TGCGCCAGCAGCTACACATACGCGGGGTCCCTTAATGAAAAACTGTTTTTT
14	once	.	TRBV14	TRBJ2-7	CASSQWGSSYEQYF	TGTGCCAGCAGCCAATGGGGGAGCTCCTACGAGCAGTACTTC
12	.	.	TRBV7-2	TRBJ2-3	CASSLVGDTQYF	TGTGCCAGCAGCTTAGTAGGAGATACGCAGTATTTT
13	.	.	TRBV29-1	TRBJ1-1	CSVEPGGYTEAFF	TGCAGCGTTGAACCGGGCGGGTACACTGAAGCTTTCTTT
15	.	.	TRBV5-1	TRBJ2-3	CASSSLGGGTDTQYF	TGCGCCAGCAGCTCCTTGGGGGGTGGCACAGATACGCAGTATTTT
16	few	TRBD1	TRBV4-3	TRBJ1-5	CASSPGTGLSNQPQHF	TGCGCCAGCTCCCCCGGGACAGGGCTTTCCAATCAGCCCCAGCATTTT
15	.	TRBD2	TRBV9	TRBJ2-3	CASSVQRGPTDTQYF	TGTGCCAGCAGCGTCCAGCGGGGGCCCACAGATACGCAGTATTTT
13	.	TRBD1	TRBV18	TRBJ1-1	CASSRDRDTEAFF	TGTGCCAGCTCTCGGGACAGGGACACTGAAGCTTTCTTT
13	.	TRBD1	TRBV25-1	TRBJ2-7	CASRQGSSYEQYF	TGTGCCAGTAGACAGGGAAGCTCCTACGAGCAGTACTTC
12	.	.	TRBV6-5	TRBJ1-2	CASSSGDYGYTF	TGTGCCAGCAGTTCAGGGGACTATGGCTACACCTTC
14	.	.	TRBV25-1	TRBJ1-6	CASSEGQRNSPLHF	TGTGCCAGCAGTGAAGGGCAGAGAAATTCACCCCTCCACTTT
16	once	TRBD2	TRBV4-3	TRBJ2-3	CASSPSRLAGSDTQYF	TGCGCCAGCAGCCCCTCCAGGCTAGCGGGAAGCGATACGCAGTATTTT
13	large	.	TRBV7-2	TRBJ1-5	CASSLEASQPQHF	TGTGCCAGCAGCTTAGAGGCGTCTCAGCCCCAGCATTTT
13	.	.	TRBV30	TRBJ1-2	CAWSVEANYGYTF	TGTGCCTGGAGTGTGGAGGCTAACTATGGCTACACCTTC
15	.	.	TRBV5-5	TRBJ2-3	CASSLGLQKLDTQYF	TGTGCCAGCAGCTTGGGTCTGCAGAAGCTAGATACGCAGTATTTT
16	.	.	TRBV5-6	TRBJ1-5	CASSLFGGAGSQPQHF	TGTGCCAGCAGCCTTTTTGGGGGCGCAGGATCTCAGCCCCAGCATTTT
13	.	.	TRBV2	TRBJ1-5	CASRAADNQPQHF	TGTGCCAGCAGGGCAGCCGATAATCAGCCCCAGCATTTT
18	few	.	TRBV15	TRBJ1-2	CATSRGGPGEGANYGYTF	TGTGCCACCAGCAGGGGGGGGCCAGGAGAGGGAGCTAACTATGGCTACACCTTC
17	once	TRBD1	TRBV4-1	TRBJ2-2	CASSQGLGTGVAGELFF	TGCGCCAGCAGCCAAGGATTGGGGACAGGAGTCGCCGGGGAGCTGTTTTTT
16	.	TRBD2	TRBV9	TRBJ2-3	CASSVEVRGGTDTQYF	TGTGCCAGCAGCGTAGAGGTGCGGGGGGGCACAGATACGCAGTATTTT
15	.	TRBD2	TRBV2	TRBJ2-1	CASSGLAGGGDEQFF	TGTGCCAGCAGTGGCCTCGCGGGGGGGGGCGATGAGCAGTTCTTC
15	few	.	TRBV6-4	TRBJ1-2	CASSPSTGPVSGYTF	TGTGCCAGCAGCCCATCTACAGGCCCGGTGTCTGGCTACACCTTC
15	.	TRBD2	TRBV4-3	TRBJ2-3	CASSQDVAGEGTQYF	TGCGCCAGCAGCCAAGATGTAGCGGGAGAGGGTACGCAGTATTTT
15	.	.	TRBV29-1	TRBJ2-7	CSVEGGDSISYEQYF	TGCAGCGTTGAAGGGGGGGACAGTATCTCCTACGAGCAGTACTTC
14	once	.	TRBV30	TRBJ1-6	CAWGIPGNNSPLHF	TGTGCCTGGGGGATACCGGGGAATAATTCACCCCTCCACTTT
12	.	.	TRBV11-3	TRBJ2-1	CASSSRDVEQFF	TGTGCCAGCAGCTCCAGGGATGTTGAGCAGTTCTTC
13	.	.	TRBV10-3	TRBJ2-2	CAISESDGGELFF	TGTGCCATCAGTGAATCTGATGGGGGGGAGCTGTTTTTT
18	.	TRBD2	TRBV7-2	TRBJ2-3	CASSPSPLLAGLTDTQYF	TGTGCCAGCAGCCCCAGCCCCCTACTAGCGGGGCTCACAGATACGCAGTATTTT
13	.	.	TRBV6-6	TRBJ2-1	CAGSGTVRNEQFF	TGTGCCGGAAGCGGGACAGTCAGGAATGAGCAGTTCTTC
16	.	TRBD1	TRBV5-1	TRBJ2-3	CASSRGTGGLGDTQYF	TGCGCCAGCAGCCGCGGGACAGGGGGCCTTGGAGATACGCAGTATTTT
15	.	.	TRBV9	TRBJ1-1	CASSATLQGNTEAFF	TGTGCCAGCAGCGCAACATTACAGGGGAACACTGAAGCTTTCTTT
10	.	TRBD1	TRBV20-1	TRBJ1-1	CSPTGARAFF	TGCAGCCCCACAGGGGCACGGGCTTTCTTT